The 12 T cell receptor beta chains below all came from one sample that was sequenced in a study of blood T cell repertoires in COVID-19. Assay used: immunoSEQ multiplex PCR; TCRdb lists only in-frame clones, some missing. The sample yields 90,000 to 100,000 clones, 65% to 85% seen once. The sample comprised peripheral blood. The receptors shown here come from a man between 65 and 85 years old with active or convalescent COVID-19.

Details on this clone: This sample also contains other DNA sequences that code for the same CDR3. The chain couples TRBV18 to TRBJ1-4; a possible D gene is TRBD1 (6 bases). The ends were cut back, 3 bases at V and 5 bases at J, with 10 bases in the middle. Per germline, CDR1 KGHSH and CDR2 LQKENI. The CDR3 runs 14 residues. CDR3 residues: CASSPGQTNEKLFF. CDR3 DNA sequence: TGTGCCAGCTCACCGGGACAAACGAATGAAAAACTGTTTTTT.

The chain uses TRBV7-2 and TRBJ2-3; 10 bases are a match to TRBD1. The CDR3 runs to 13 residues. CDR1 and CDR2 from the germline V gene are SGHTA and FQGNSA. V dropped 4 bases and J dropped 9; count of bases not matched to a gene: 4. In DNA, the CDR3 is TGTGCCAGCAGCTCCGGACAGGGGGAAACGCAGTATTTT. Its protein product is CASSSGQGETQYF.

The chain employs TRBV5-1 and TRBJ2-5; 8 bases are shared with TRBD1. Unmatched junction bases numbered 15, after V lost 4 bases and J lost 7 bases. The CDR3 runs 16 residues. Germline-derived CDR1 and CDR2 are SGHRS and YFSETQ. CDR3 DNA sequence: TGCGCCAGCAGCCCCCGTCAGGGGGCGGGTGAGGTGACCCAGTACTTC. Translating it yields CASSPRQGAGEVTQYF. Filled out from reference TRBV5-1 and TRBJ2-5, the complete variable domain reads KAGVTQTPRYLIKTRGQQVTLSCSPISGHRSVSWYQQTPGQGLQFLFEYFSETQRNKGNFPGRFSGRQFSNSRSEMNVSTLELGDSALYLCASSPRQGAGEVTQYFGPGTRLLVL.

This clone was counted a few times. The gene calls are TRBV9 and TRBJ1-5; D call uncertain. The V end was cut by 0 bases, the J end by 7 bases, with 8 bases between. Looked up from germline, CDR1 is SGDLS and CDR2 is YYNGEE. The CDR3 spans 13 residues. The CDR3 bases are TGTGCCAGCAGCGTAGATGCGGGACAGCCCCAGCATTTT. Translation: CASSVDAGQPQHF.

This chain joins TRBV5-1 and TRBJ2-1; TRBD1 agrees at 7 bases. CDR1 and CDR2 (germline): SGHRS, YFSETQ. CDR3 length equals 15 residues. With V trimmed by 0 bases and J by 3 bases, 3 bases remained unmatched. This CDR3 is CASSLGQGFYNEQFF. The CDR3 DNA is TGCGCCAGCAGCTTGGGACAGGGATTCTACAATGAGCAGTTCTTC.

The chain is built from TRBV29-1 and TRBJ1-2; D call uncertain. Per germline, CDR1 SQVTM and CDR2 ANQGSEA. Trimming stripped 5 bases from V and 4 bases from J, with 8 bases between. The CDR3 spans 11 residues. This CDR3 reads CSVSHLYGYTF. For the CDR3, the DNA is TGCAGCGTTTCACACCTCTATGGCTACACCTTC.

The chain recombines TRBV4-3 with TRBJ2-3, with D perhaps matching TRBD1 (6 bases). The CDR3 contains 15 residues. The V end was cut by 1 base, the J end by 0 bases, with 8 bases between. Per the germline V gene, CDR1 is LGHNA and CDR2 is YSLEER. The DNA for the CDR3 is TGCGCCAGCAGCCAAGGGGACACCAGCACAGATACGCAGTATTTT. Translating gives CASSQGDTSTDTQYF.

The V call is TRBV21-1, the J call TRBJ2-1; the table's TRBD1 call for D was not verified on the DNA. TRBV21-1 is termed a pseudogene. The CDR3 runs to 13 residues. The CDR3 here is CASSTGPHNEQFF. Written as DNA, the CDR3 is TGTGCCAGCAGCACTGGGCCTCACAATGAGCAGTTCTTC.

The V call is TRBV11-2, the J call TRBJ1-5; no definite D call. CDR3 length: 13 amino acids. V lost 0 bases and J 9 bases, leaving 9 bases between the germline ends. Germline assignment: CDR1 SGHAT and CDR2 FQNNGV. CDR3: CASSLDRERPQHF. For the CDR3, the DNA is TGTGCCAGCAGCTTAGATCGGGAAAGGCCCCAGCATTTT.

The V gene is TRBV7-9, the J gene TRBJ1-2, with D unclear. The CDR3 sequence is 14 residues long. CDR1 is SEHNR, CDR2 FQNEAQ, per germline (reference sequence). V lost 5 bases, J lost 0 bases, and 10 bases lay in between. CDR3 sequence reads: CASSHNPANYGYTF. The CDR3 region has the DNA TGTGCCAGCAGCCACAATCCAGCTAACTATGGCTACACCTTC.

The chain joins TRBV7-9 to TRBJ1-6; D call uncertain. Germline V gene data show CDR1 as SEHNR and CDR2 as FQNEAQ (reference sequence). The V and J ends lost 3 bases and 5 bases respectively, with 8 bases between them. The CDR3 runs to 14 residues. CDR3 protein: CASSLPQNNSPLHF. DNA of the CDR3: TGTGCCAGCAGCTTGCCACAGAATAATTCACCCCTCCACTTT.

The genes are TRBV2 and TRBJ1-2; D is unresolved. CDR3 size: 11 residues. V was shortened by 6 bases and J by 6 bases, with 8 bases between the two germline ends. Germline V lookup: CDR1 SNHLY, CDR2 FYNNEI. CDR3 amino acids: CASRPTHGYTF. The CDR3 DNA reads TGTGCCAGCAGGCCGACTCATGGCTACACCTTC.